This TCR beta chain was recovered during a study of blood T cell repertoires in COVID-19. Study-level background: Sites in the United States, Italy and Spain provided acute and convalescent COVID-19 samples.

This CDR3 is 14 amino acids long. The germline gives CDR1 MNHNY, CDR2 SVGAGI (reference sequence). Germline trimming cut 6 bases from V and 6 bases from J; bases unmatched to any gene: 10. Assay: immunoSEQ multiplex PCR; the TCRdb copy retains only in-frame clones and omits some. The table has around 90,000 clones, over 80% seen once. Sequencing used peripheral blood. This chain joins TRBV6-6 and TRBJ1-1; 7 bases are shared with TRBD1. The clonotype comes from a woman aged 70-85 years with active or convalescent COVID-19. Here the CDR3 DNA reads TGTGCCAGCAGGCCGGGGACAGCCCCTCCTGAAGCTTTCTTT. It translates to CASRPGTAPPEAFF.